The 14 T cell receptor beta chains listed next were all sequenced from one sample in a study of T cell responses to AZD1222 COVID-19 vaccine. TCRdb's table, derived via immunoSEQ multiplex PCR, lists solely in-frame clones and lacks some. The sample yields about 94,000 clones, 85% to 90% seen once. This material consisted of peripheral blood, taken on day 0 of AZD1222 vaccination. These receptor sequences come from an adult in good health.

The chain couples TRBV7-8 to TRBJ1-2, with D perhaps TRBD1 (5 bases). CDR1 SGHVS and CDR2 FQNEAQ come from the germline V gene. V lost 2 bases to trimming and J lost 6 bases, with 13 bases between them. The CDR3 is 14 residues long. CDR3 nucleotide sequence: TGTGCCAGCAGCTTAACGGAGGGGCTAGATGGCTACACCTTC. It encodes CASSLTEGLDGYTF.

The DNA for the CDR3 is TGTGCCAGCAGTCCAAGCCCTACGGGCGAGCAGTACTTC. Translating it yields CASSPSPTGEQYF. J is TRBJ2-7 and V is TRBV27; D gene unclear. V was pared by 5 bases and J by 6 bases, with 14 bases between. This CDR3 has 13 amino acids. Germline loops: CDR1 MNHEY, CDR2 SMNVEV (reference sequence).

On this clone itself: One junction end does not reproduce the germline sequence, and a read error may be involved. The genes are TRBV7-7 and TRBJ2-1; 11 bases agree with TRBD1. CDR3 length: 15 residues. Germline CDR1 is SSHAT and CDR2 is FNYEAQ (reference sequence). In nucleotides, the CDR3 is TGTGCTAGCAGCCCCGGGACAGGGGGACGGGATGAGCAGTTCTTC. It specifies CASSPGTGGRDEQFF. The entire variable domain, with the rest obtained from reference TRBV7-7 and TRBJ2-1, is as follows: GAGVSQSPRYKVTKRGQDVTLRCDPISSHATLYWYQQALGQGPEFLTYFNYEAQPDKSGLPSDRFSAERPEGSISTLTIQRTEQRDSAMYRCASSPGTGGRDEQFFGPGTRLTVL.

The chain combines TRBV9 with TRBJ1-3; no clear D. Trimming cost V 0 bases and J 1 base, with 8 bases left between them. The length of the CDR3 is 15 residues. Germline CDR1 is SGDLS and CDR2 is YYNGEE. CDR3 sequence: CASSVASRSGNTIYF. CDR3 nucleotides: TGTGCCAGCAGCGTAGCTTCCAGATCTGGAAACACCATATATTTT.

The count of this clone is one. The rearrangement links TRBV2 to TRBJ1-2; D is uncertain. The CDR3 extends over 14 amino acids. Germline assignment: CDR1 SNHLY and CDR2 FYNNEI. V was shortened by 4 bases and J by 2 bases, with 11 bases between the two germline ends. CDR3: CASSVLTDNYGYTF. The CDR3 coding sequence is TGTGCCAGCAGTGTTCTGACGGACAACTATGGCTACACCTTC.

J is TRBJ1-1 and V is TRBV2; TRBD1 is a possible D gene (6 bases). V was clipped by 8 bases and J by 2 bases, with 15 bases between them. The CDR3 sequence is 14 residues long. Germline V gene lookup returns CDR1 SNHLY and CDR2 FYNNEI. The CDR3 sequence: CASGTRRLNTEAFF. For the CDR3, the DNA is TGTGCCAGCGGGACACGACGCCTTAACACTGAAGCTTTCTTT.

This clone was seen a single time. This sequence joins TRBV7-9 and TRBJ2-6, with 9 bases identical to TRBD2. Unmatched junction bases numbered 10, after V lost 10 bases and J lost 0 bases. Per germline, CDR1 SEHNR and CDR2 FQNEAQ (reference sequence). CDR3 length: 17 amino acids. The CDR3 loop is CATEASGVSSGANVLTF. The DNA for the CDR3 is TGTGCCACAGAGGCTAGCGGGGTTTCCTCTGGGGCCAACGTCCTGACTTTC. The full variable domain, completed using reference TRBV7-9 and TRBJ2-6, is DTGVSQNPRHKITKRGQNVTFRCDPISEHNRLYWYRQTLGQGPEFLTYFQNEAQLEKSRLLSDRFSAERPKGSFSTLEIQRTEQGDSAMYLCATEASGVSSGANVLTFGAGSRLTVL.

In the case of this clone: One junction end does not reproduce the germline sequence, and a read error may be involved. The chain carries TRBV7-7 and TRBJ1-4, with D perhaps matching TRBD1 (6 bases). The CDR3 consists of 15 residues. Germline V lookup: CDR1 SSHAT, CDR2 FNYEAQ (reference sequence). The CDR3 DNA sequence: TGTGCTAGCAGCTTAGGCGGCAGGGGTAATGAAAAACTGTTTTTT. It yields the protein CASSLGGRGNEKLFF.

V is TRBV3-1 (or the pseudogene TRBV3-2) and J is TRBJ2-6; D is perhaps TRBD1 (6 bases). This CDR3 is 15 amino acids long. CDR1 LGHDT and CDR2 YNNKEL come from the germline V gene (reference sequence). The V gene lost 5 bases and the J gene lost 0 bases, with 8 bases spanning the gap. CDR3 residues: CASSKGGSGANVLTF. CDR3 bases: TGTGCCAGCAGCAAAGGGGGCTCTGGGGCCAACGTCCTGACTTTC.

The chain carries TRBV6-5 and TRBJ1-1; D may be TRBD1 (5 bases). The germline V and J ends were trimmed by 0 bases and 1 base, with 9 bases remaining between them. This CDR3 spans 15 amino acids. Per germline, CDR1 MNHEY and CDR2 SVGAGI. CDR3 protein: CASSYSRTGNTEAFF. For the CDR3, the DNA is TGTGCCAGCAGTTACTCGAGAACAGGGAACACTGAAGCTTTCTTT.

A single count supports this clone. The J gene is TRBJ2-3, the V gene TRBV28; TRBD2 matches at 8 bases. V dropped 7 bases and J dropped 3; count of bases not matched to a gene: 18. The CDR3 runs to 18 residues. Germline V gives CDR1 MDHEN, CDR2 SYDVKM. The DNA for the CDR3 is TGTGCCAGCACTTCCTCCTCGGGGGGGGCACTGTCTACAGATACGCAGTATTTT. Protein product: CASTSSSGGALSTDTQYF.

This clone occurred once. V and J are TRBV6-5 and TRBJ1-1, with 8 bases matching TRBD1. V lost 2 bases and J lost 7; bases outside the gene matches: 6. The CDR3 is made up of 14 amino acids. CDR1 is MNHEY and CDR2 is SVGAGI in the germline V gene. In DNA, the CDR3 is TGTGCCAGCAGTTACGACAGGGGATTCGGTGAAGCTTTCTTT. Protein sequence: CASSYDRGFGEAFF.

The chain joins TRBV6-5 to TRBJ2-5, with 7 bases lining up with TRBD2. The germline V gene has CDR1 MNHEY and CDR2 SVGAGI. The CDR3 length is 15 residues. V was pared by 6 bases and J by 1 base, with 8 bases of the junction left unmatched. CDR3 nucleotide sequence: TGTGCCAGCAGCCCCCTCGGGGGGACCCAAGAGACCCAGTACTTC. Protein sequence: CASSPLGGTQETQYF.

The chain's CDR3 is CASSPRWDSGTEAFF. Here the CDR3 DNA reads TGCGCCAGCAGCCCAAGGTGGGACAGCGGCACTGAAGCTTTCTTT. The genes are TRBV4-3 and TRBJ1-1, with 7 bases that match TRBD1. With V trimmed by 4 bases and J by 4 bases, 9 bases remained unmatched. Germline assignment: CDR1 LGHNA and CDR2 YSLEER. This CDR3 has 15 residues.